A selection of T cell receptor beta chains follows, all from one sample in a study of blood T cell repertoires in COVID-19. Profiled with immunoSEQ multiplex PCR; TCRdb holds only in-frame clones, not every one. The data show some 66,000 clones, with about 90% seen just once and about 9% held by the top ten. Sequencing used peripheral blood. Receptor source: a human donor with active COVID-19. The donor label of this sample is uncertain. The CDR3 runs from the conserved cysteine through the conserved F or W. D genes are given only for firm matches. Only some rows state a clone size, as once, few, many or a class for expanded clones.

size,J,D,V,CDR3,DNA
-,TRBJ1-4,TRBD1,TRBV2,CASRGQATNEKLFF,TGTGCCAGCAGAGGACAGGCAACTAATGAAAAACTGTTTTTT
-,TRBJ2-5,TRBD2,TRBV7-2,CASSPLAGGGETQYF,TGTGCCAGCAGCCCTCTAGCGGGGGGAGGAGAGACCCAGTACTTC
-,TRBJ1-1,-,TRBV7-8,CASSRGGGGTEAFF,TGTGCCAGCAGCCGAGGAGGGGGGGGCACTGAAGCTTTCTTT
-,TRBJ2-1,TRBD2,TRBV9,CASSPQREGINEQFF,TGTGCCAGCAGCCCACAGCGGGAGGGTATTAATGAGCAGTTCTTC
-,TRBJ1-5,TRBD1,TRBV27,CASRGTVTSNQPQHF,TGTGCCAGCAGGGGGACAGTGACAAGCAATCAGCCCCAGCATTTT
once,TRBJ2-2,TRBD2,TRBV4-3,CASSHLTPGLAGGPNTGELFF,TGCGCCAGCAGCCACCTAACGCCGGGACTAGCGGGGGGTCCGAACACCGGGGAGCTGTTTTTT
-,TRBJ2-3,TRBD2,TRBV19,CARAGGITDTQYF,TGTGCCAGAGCGGGGGGGATCACAGATACGCAGTATTTT
-,TRBJ2-5,-,TRBV28,CASSFRETQYF,TGTGCCAGCAGTTTTCGGGAGACCCAGTACTTC
-,TRBJ2-7,TRBD1,TRBV19,CASSRDRYRGEQYF,TGTGCCAGTTCAAGGGACAGATATCGGGGCGAGCAGTACTTC
-,TRBJ2-7,TRBD1,TRBV6-6,CASESGTGTYEQYF,TGTGCCAGCGAGTCCGGGACAGGCACATACGAGCAGTACTTC
-,TRBJ2-3,-,TRBV10-3,CAIRGGGPGDTQYF,TGTGCCATCAGGGGCGGGGGCCCTGGGGATACGCAGTATTTT
-,TRBJ2-2,TRBD1,TRBV2,CASSGQGTGELFF,TGTGCCAGCAGTGGACAGGGAACCGGGGAGCTGTTTTTT
-,TRBJ2-1,TRBD2,TRBV11-3,CASSSTPSGTEQFF,TGTGCCAGCAGCTCGACCCCTAGCGGGACTGAGCAGTTCTTC
-,TRBJ1-1,-,TRBV30,CAWSEGRLNTEAFF,TGTGCCTGGAGTGAAGGCAGGCTGAACACTGAAGCTTTCTTT
-,TRBJ2-1,-,TRBV11-3,CASSPGDVRQFF,TGTGCCAGCAGCCCGGGGGACGTTCGGCAGTTCTTC
-,TRBJ2-7,TRBD2,TRBV9,CASSGPKTSGDYEQYF,TGTGCCAGCAGCGGCCCCAAGACTAGCGGCGACTACGAGCAGTACTTC
-,TRBJ1-5,-,TRBV6-5,CASSPSAGLNQPQHF,TGTGCCAGCAGTCCCTCAGCGGGCCTAAATCAGCCCCAGCATTTT
-,TRBJ1-1,-,TRBV6-5,CASSYSREGGTEAFF,TGTGCCAGCAGTTACTCGAGGGAGGGTGGCACTGAAGCTTTCTTT
-,TRBJ1-2,TRBD1,TRBV12-3/TRBV12-4,CASTLTGTYGYTF,TGTGCCAGCACCCTGACAGGGACCTATGGCTACACCTTC
-,TRBJ2-1,TRBD2,TRBV15,CATSRDREGRNEQFF,TGTGCCACCAGCAGAGATCGGGAGGGCCGAAATGAGCAGTTCTTC
-,TRBJ1-2,TRBD1,TRBV27,CASSRGQGFLYGYTF,TGTGCCAGCAGCCGTGGACAGGGCTTCCTCTATGGCTACACCTTC
-,TRBJ2-7,-,TRBV7-2,CASSLHSYEQYF,TGTGCCAGCAGCTTACACTCCTACGAGCAGTACTTC
-,TRBJ1-3,TRBD1,TRBV5-1,CASSGTGGNTIYF,TGCGCCAGCAGCGGGACAGGGGGAAACACCATATATTTT
-,TRBJ1-1,TRBD1,TRBV2,CASNDHRGGNTEAFF,TGTGCCAGCAACGATCACAGGGGGGGGAACACTGAAGCTTTCTTT
-,TRBJ2-5,-,TRBV9,CASSVAPGVPYQETQYF,TGTGCCAGCAGCGTAGCTCCGGGGGTCCCGTACCAAGAGACCCAGTACTTC
-,TRBJ2-1,TRBD2,TRBV6-2/TRBV6-3,CASSYPQLAGASYNEQFF,TGTGCCAGCAGTTACCCGCAACTAGCGGGAGCCTCCTACAATGAGCAGTTCTTC
once,TRBJ1-1,-,TRBV7-9,CASSSYGGVTEAFF,TGTGCCAGCAGCTCATATGGGGGGGTTACTGAAGCTTTCTTT
-,TRBJ1-4,-,TRBV4-3,CASSQDQEFEKLFF,TGCGCCAGCAGCCAAGATCAGGAATTTGAAAAACTGTTTTTT
-,TRBJ2-4,-,TRBV24-1,CATSDGSGIGAKNIQYF,TGTGCCACCAGTGATGGTAGCGGCATAGGAGCCAAAAACATTCAGTACTTC
-,TRBJ1-1,TRBD1,TRBV19,CASRADRGRYTEAFF,TGTGCCAGTAGAGCTGACAGGGGGCGATACACTGAAGCTTTCTTT
-,TRBJ1-6,-,TRBV6-5,CASSYNGRGNSPLHF,TGTGCCAGCAGTTACAATGGGAGGGGGAATTCACCCCTCCACTTT
-,TRBJ2-1,TRBD1,TRBV5-6,CASSPDRGEQFF,TGTGCCAGCAGCCCAGACAGGGGCGAGCAGTTCTTC
-,TRBJ2-1,-,TRBV9,CASSPRTIYNEQFF,TGTGCCAGCAGCCCTCGGACTATCTACAATGAGCAGTTCTTC
-,TRBJ2-7,TRBD2,TRBV4-3,CASSQDRASGGYEQYF,TGCGCCAGCAGCCAAGATAGGGCTAGCGGGGGCTACGAGCAGTACTTC
-,TRBJ2-7,TRBD2,TRBV3-1/TRBV3-2,CASSQDFNTGGDGQYF,TGTGCCAGCAGCCAAGATTTTAATACCGGGGGGGACGGGCAGTACTTC
-,TRBJ2-1,-,TRBV7-2,CASSHRGSYNEQFF,TGTGCCAGCAGCCACCGGGGCTCCTACAATGAGCAGTTCTTC
-,TRBJ1-3,-,TRBV30,CAWSVTGSSGNTIYF,TGTGCCTGGAGTGTCACGGGGAGCTCTGGAAACACCATATATTTT
-,TRBJ2-7,-,TRBV4-1,CASSQDIVQDPYEQYF,TGCGCCAGCAGCCAAGATATAGTTCAGGATCCCTACGAGCAGTACTTC
-,TRBJ1-5,-,TRBV4-1,CASSPQEYSNQPQHF,TGCGCCAGCAGCCCACAGGAATATAGCAATCAGCCCCAGCATTTT
-,TRBJ2-3,TRBD2,TRBV4-2,CASSQLAGGPSTDTQYF,TGTGCCAGCAGCCAGCTAGCGGGGGGGCCGAGCACAGATACGCAGTATTTT
-,TRBJ2-3,TRBD2,TRBV5-4,CASSRTSFKTYTDTQYF,TGTGCCAGCAGCCGGACTAGCTTTAAAACATACACAGATACGCAGTATTTT
-,TRBJ2-3,-,TRBV6-1,CASSEFQMDTQYF,TGTGCCAGCAGTGAATTTCAAATGGATACGCAGTATTTT
-,TRBJ2-5,TRBD1,TRBV5-1,CASSPGTAQETQYF,TGCGCCAGCAGCCCAGGGACAGCCCAAGAGACCCAGTACTTC
medium-sized,TRBJ2-7,TRBD2,TRBV5-1,CASSLGGGVYEQYF,TGCGCCAGCAGCTTGGGGGGAGGGGTCTACGAGCAGTACTTC
-,TRBJ2-7,-,TRBV5-4,CASSFGGSSLREQYF,TGTGCCAGCAGCTTTGGTGGGAGTAGTTTGCGCGAGCAGTACTTC
-,TRBJ2-7,-,TRBV11-3,CASSQGEGDYEQYF,TGTGCCAGCAGCCAAGGGGAGGGGGATTACGAGCAGTACTTC
-,TRBJ2-7,TRBD1,TRBV18,CASSITGDEQYF,TGTGCCAGCTCAATCACAGGGGATGAGCAGTACTTC
once,TRBJ2-7,-,TRBV7-8,CASSFGRRTSYEQYF,TGTGCCAGCAGCTTTGGTAGGAGGACCTCCTACGAGCAGTACTTC
-,TRBJ1-2,-,TRBV5-1,CASSLDQGSRGYTF,TGCGCCAGCAGCTTGGATCAGGGTTCGCGGGGCTACACCTTC
-,TRBJ2-5,-,TRBV12-5,CASGQTEETQYF,TGTGCTAGTGGACAGACAGAAGAGACCCAGTACTTC
-,TRBJ2-7,TRBD1,TRBV13,CASSCPGQGFYEQYF,TGTGCCAGCAGCTGTCCGGGACAGGGATTTTACGAGCAGTACTTC
-,TRBJ2-1,-,TRBV5-1,CASSLTGLNEQFF,TGCGCCAGCAGCTTAACAGGGTTGAATGAGCAGTTCTTC
few,TRBJ2-7,TRBD1,TRBV30,CAWREKGGVYYEQYF,TGTGCCTGGAGGGAAAAAGGGGGCGTTTACTACGAGCAGTACTTC
-,TRBJ1-5,-,TRBV18,CASSPRGGSNQPQHF,TGTGCCAGCTCACCACGTGGGGGCAGCAATCAGCCCCAGCATTTT
-,TRBJ2-1,TRBD2,TRBV18,CASSPTSGLRENEQFF,TGTGCCAGCTCACCGACTAGCGGGTTAAGGGAGAATGAGCAGTTCTTC